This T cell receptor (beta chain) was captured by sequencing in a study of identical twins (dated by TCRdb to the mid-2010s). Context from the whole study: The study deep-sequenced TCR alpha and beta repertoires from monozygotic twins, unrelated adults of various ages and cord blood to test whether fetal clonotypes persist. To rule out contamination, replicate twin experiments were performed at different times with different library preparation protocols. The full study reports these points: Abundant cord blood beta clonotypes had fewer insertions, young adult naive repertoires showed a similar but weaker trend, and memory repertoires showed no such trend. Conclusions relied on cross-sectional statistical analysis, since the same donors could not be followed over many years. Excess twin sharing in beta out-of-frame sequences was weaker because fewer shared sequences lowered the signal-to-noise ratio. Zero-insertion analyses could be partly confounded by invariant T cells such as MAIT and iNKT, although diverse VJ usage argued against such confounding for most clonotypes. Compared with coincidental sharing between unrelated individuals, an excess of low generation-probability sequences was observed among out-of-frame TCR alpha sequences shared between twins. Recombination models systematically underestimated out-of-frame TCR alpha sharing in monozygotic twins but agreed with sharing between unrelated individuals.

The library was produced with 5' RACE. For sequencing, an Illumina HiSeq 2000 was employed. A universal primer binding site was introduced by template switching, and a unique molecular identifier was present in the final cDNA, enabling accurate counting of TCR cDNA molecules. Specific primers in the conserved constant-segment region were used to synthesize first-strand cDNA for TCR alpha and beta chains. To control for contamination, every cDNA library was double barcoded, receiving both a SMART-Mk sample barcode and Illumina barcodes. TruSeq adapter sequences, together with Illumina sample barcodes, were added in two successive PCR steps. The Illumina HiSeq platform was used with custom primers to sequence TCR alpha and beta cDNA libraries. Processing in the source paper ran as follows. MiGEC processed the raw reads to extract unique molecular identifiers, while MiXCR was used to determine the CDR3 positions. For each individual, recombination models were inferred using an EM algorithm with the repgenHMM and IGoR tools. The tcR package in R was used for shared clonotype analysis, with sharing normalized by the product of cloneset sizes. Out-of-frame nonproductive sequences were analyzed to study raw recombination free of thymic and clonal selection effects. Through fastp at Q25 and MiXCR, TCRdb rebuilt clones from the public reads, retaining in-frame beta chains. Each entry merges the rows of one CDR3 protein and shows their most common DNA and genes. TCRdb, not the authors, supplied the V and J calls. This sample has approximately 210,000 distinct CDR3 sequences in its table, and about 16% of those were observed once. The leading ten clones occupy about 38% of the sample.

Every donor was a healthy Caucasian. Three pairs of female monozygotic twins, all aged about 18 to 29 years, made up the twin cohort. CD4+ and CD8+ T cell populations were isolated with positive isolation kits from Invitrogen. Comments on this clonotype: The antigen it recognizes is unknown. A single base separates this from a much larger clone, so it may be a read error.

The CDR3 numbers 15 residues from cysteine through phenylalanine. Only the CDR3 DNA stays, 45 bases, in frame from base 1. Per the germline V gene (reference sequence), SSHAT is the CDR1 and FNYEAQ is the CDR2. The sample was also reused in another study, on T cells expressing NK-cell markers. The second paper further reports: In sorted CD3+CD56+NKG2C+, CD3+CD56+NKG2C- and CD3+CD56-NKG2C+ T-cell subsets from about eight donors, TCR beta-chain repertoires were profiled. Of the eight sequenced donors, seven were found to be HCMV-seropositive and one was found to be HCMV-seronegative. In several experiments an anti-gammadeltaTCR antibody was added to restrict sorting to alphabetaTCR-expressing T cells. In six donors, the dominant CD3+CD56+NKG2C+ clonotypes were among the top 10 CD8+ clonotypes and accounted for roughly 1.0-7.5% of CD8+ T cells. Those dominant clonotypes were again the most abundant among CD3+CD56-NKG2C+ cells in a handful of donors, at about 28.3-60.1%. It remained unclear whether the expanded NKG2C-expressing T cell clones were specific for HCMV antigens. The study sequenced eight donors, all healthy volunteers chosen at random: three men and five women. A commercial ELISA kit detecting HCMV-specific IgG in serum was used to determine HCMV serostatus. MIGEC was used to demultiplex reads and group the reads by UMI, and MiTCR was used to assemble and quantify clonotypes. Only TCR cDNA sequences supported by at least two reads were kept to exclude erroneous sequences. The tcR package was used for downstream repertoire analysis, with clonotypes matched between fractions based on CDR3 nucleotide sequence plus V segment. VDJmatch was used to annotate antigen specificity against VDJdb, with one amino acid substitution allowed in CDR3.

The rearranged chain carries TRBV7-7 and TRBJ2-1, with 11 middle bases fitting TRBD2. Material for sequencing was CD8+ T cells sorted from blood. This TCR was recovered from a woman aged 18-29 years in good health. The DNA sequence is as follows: TGTGCCAGCAGCTTAAAACTAGCGGGAGACAATGAGCGGTTCTTC. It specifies CASSLKLAGDNERFF.